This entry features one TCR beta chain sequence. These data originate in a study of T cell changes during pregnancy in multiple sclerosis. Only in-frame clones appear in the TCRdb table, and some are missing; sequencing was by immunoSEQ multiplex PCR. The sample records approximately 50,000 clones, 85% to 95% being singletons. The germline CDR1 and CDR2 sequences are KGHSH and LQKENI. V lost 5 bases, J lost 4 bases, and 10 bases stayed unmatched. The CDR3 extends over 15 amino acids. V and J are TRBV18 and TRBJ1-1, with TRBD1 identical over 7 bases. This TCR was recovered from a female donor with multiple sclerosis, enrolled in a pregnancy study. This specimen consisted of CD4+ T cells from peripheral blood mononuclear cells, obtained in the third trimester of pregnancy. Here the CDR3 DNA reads TGTGCCAGCTCAGTTATAGGCCCAGGGGGCACTGAAGCTTTCTTT. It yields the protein CASSVIGPGGTEAFF.